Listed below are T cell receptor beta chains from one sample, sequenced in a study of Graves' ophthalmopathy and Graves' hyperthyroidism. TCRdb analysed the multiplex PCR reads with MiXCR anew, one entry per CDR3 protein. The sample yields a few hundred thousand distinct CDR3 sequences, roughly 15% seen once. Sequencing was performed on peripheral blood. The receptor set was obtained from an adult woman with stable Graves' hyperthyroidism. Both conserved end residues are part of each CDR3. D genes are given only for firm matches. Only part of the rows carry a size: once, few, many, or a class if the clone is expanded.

cdr3_aa: CASSSRGSGRDIKYF; cdr3_nt: TGTGCCAGCAGTTCCCGGGGTTCAGGTAGGGACATTAAGTACTTC; j_call: TRBJ2-4; v_call: TRBV12-3/TRBV12-4; d_call: -; clone_size: many
cdr3_aa: CASSLVGLAGPEQYF; cdr3_nt: TGCGCCAGCAGCCTGGTCGGGCTAGCGGGACCCGAGCAGTACTTC; j_call: TRBJ2-7; v_call: TRBV5-1; d_call: TRBD2; clone_size: few
cdr3_aa: CASSPPGRLNTEAFF; cdr3_nt: TGTGCCAGCTCACCACCGGGACGTTTGAACACTGAAGCTTTCTTT; j_call: TRBJ1-1; v_call: TRBV18; d_call: -; clone_size: -
cdr3_aa: CASSANPGGPYEQYF; cdr3_nt: TGTGCCAGCAGCGCCAATCCCGGGGGACCCTACGAGCAGTACTTC; j_call: TRBJ2-7; v_call: TRBV9; d_call: -; clone_size: many
cdr3_aa: CASSYSAGATADTEAFF; cdr3_nt: TGTGCCAGCAGTTACAGTGCGGGGGCCACCGCGGACACTGAAGCTTTCTTT; j_call: TRBJ1-1; v_call: TRBV6-5; d_call: -; clone_size: many
cdr3_aa: CSVVKLAGETQYF; cdr3_nt: TGCAGCGTTGTAAAACTAGCCGGGGAGACCCAGTACTTC; j_call: TRBJ2-5; v_call: TRBV29-1; d_call: -; clone_size: many
cdr3_aa: CAWSRTTNTGELFF; cdr3_nt: TGTGCCTGGAGCCGGACTACGAACACCGGGGAGCTGTTTTTT; j_call: TRBJ2-2; v_call: TRBV30; d_call: -; clone_size: many
cdr3_aa: CASSSENQETQYF; cdr3_nt: TGTGCAAGCTCATCAGAGAACCAAGAGACCCAGTACTTC; j_call: TRBJ2-5; v_call: TRBV6-5; d_call: -; clone_size: many
cdr3_aa: CSARDRGHSGGPVFYEQYF; cdr3_nt: TGCAGTGCTAGAGATCGGGGACATTCGGGAGGGCCTGTTTTCTACGAGCAGTACTTC; j_call: TRBJ2-7; v_call: TRBV20-1; d_call: TRBD2; clone_size: -
cdr3_aa: CASRLGTSYGYTF; cdr3_nt: TGTGCCAGCAGACTGGGGACTTCCTATGGCTACACCTTC; j_call: TRBJ1-2; v_call: TRBV28; d_call: -; clone_size: many
cdr3_aa: CASSLREVTSGTQYF; cdr3_nt: TGTGCCAGCAGCCTCCGGGAGGTGACTAGTGGGACCCAGTACTTC; j_call: TRBJ2-5; v_call: TRBV7-9; d_call: TRBD2; clone_size: many
cdr3_aa: CASIHLRGYTEAFF; cdr3_nt: TGTGCCAGCATTCACCTAAGGGGGTACACTGAAGCTTTCTTT; j_call: TRBJ1-1; v_call: TRBV12-3/TRBV12-4; d_call: -; clone_size: few
cdr3_aa: CASSFPLAGDYEQYF; cdr3_nt: TGTGCCAGCAGTTTTCCCCTTGCGGGCGACTACGAGCAGTACTTC; j_call: TRBJ2-7; v_call: TRBV12-3/TRBV12-4; d_call: -; clone_size: many
cdr3_aa: CASSLVGTGFREQYF; cdr3_nt: TGTGCCAGCAGCTTGGTGGGGACAGGGTTTCGCGAGCAGTACTTC; j_call: TRBJ2-7; v_call: TRBV5-5; d_call: TRBD1; clone_size: many
cdr3_aa: CASSQGTSGSGGETQYF; cdr3_nt: TGTGCCAGCAGCCAAGGCACTAGCGGGAGCGGAGGGGAGACCCAGTACTTC; j_call: TRBJ2-5; v_call: TRBV3-1; d_call: TRBD2; clone_size: many
cdr3_aa: CASSLNRGFVTEAFF; cdr3_nt: TGTGCCAGCAGTCTAAACAGGGGATTTGTGACTGAAGCTTTCTTT; j_call: TRBJ1-1; v_call: TRBV28; d_call: TRBD1; clone_size: many
cdr3_aa: CASSNRDRGPEQYF; cdr3_nt: TGTGCCAGTAGTAACCGGGACAGGGGGCCTGAGCAGTACTTC; j_call: TRBJ2-7; v_call: TRBV19; d_call: TRBD1; clone_size: many
cdr3_aa: CASSPLNSYDQYF; cdr3_nt: TGTGCCAGCAGTCCCCTGAACTCCTACGATCAGTACTTC; j_call: TRBJ2-7; v_call: TRBV6-1; d_call: -; clone_size: -
cdr3_aa: CASCQENTEAFF; cdr3_nt: TGTGCCAGCTGTCAGGAGAACACTGAAGCTTTCTTT; j_call: TRBJ1-1; v_call: TRBV12-3/TRBV12-4; d_call: -; clone_size: many
cdr3_aa: CASSLEALQRGNTIYF; cdr3_nt: TGCGCCAGCAGCTTGGAGGCTCTACAGAGAGGAAACACCATATATTTT; j_call: TRBJ1-3; v_call: TRBV5-1; d_call: -; clone_size: once
cdr3_aa: CASGGLIRGQPQHF; cdr3_nt: TGTGCCAGCGGGGGGCTGATTCGGGGACAGCCCCAGCATTTT; j_call: TRBJ1-5; v_call: TRBV12-3/TRBV12-4; d_call: -; clone_size: many
cdr3_aa: CSARDLDRGRGYTF; cdr3_nt: TGCAGTGCTAGAGATTTGGACAGGGGGCGGGGCTACACCTTC; j_call: TRBJ1-2; v_call: TRBV20-1; d_call: TRBD1; clone_size: few
cdr3_aa: CASSLGRRMNTEAFF; cdr3_nt: TGTGCCAGCAGCTTAGGGCGGCGAATGAACACTGAAGCTTTCTTT; j_call: TRBJ1-1; v_call: TRBV7-8; d_call: -; clone_size: -
cdr3_aa: CSAPWGVRGETQYF; cdr3_nt: TGCAGTGCCCCGTGGGGGGTGAGGGGAGAGACCCAGTACTTC; j_call: TRBJ2-5; v_call: TRBV20-1; d_call: -; clone_size: many
cdr3_aa: CASSQDRVSPLHF; cdr3_nt: TGTGCCAGCAGCCAAGACAGGGTTTCACCCCTCCACTTT; j_call: TRBJ1-6; v_call: TRBV3-1; d_call: -; clone_size: many
cdr3_aa: CASSPQGGVAEAFF; cdr3_nt: TGTGCCAGCAGCCCCCAGGGGGGAGTAGCTGAAGCTTTCTTT; j_call: TRBJ1-1; v_call: TRBV7-2; d_call: TRBD1; clone_size: few
cdr3_aa: CASSLVARGTGDYEQYF; cdr3_nt: TGTGCCAGCAGCTTAGTCGCCAGGGGGACGGGGGACTACGAGCAGTACTTC; j_call: TRBJ2-7; v_call: TRBV7-2; d_call: -; clone_size: few
cdr3_aa: CASRTGAISYF; cdr3_nt: TGTGCCAGCAGGACAGGGGCCATTTCGTACTTC; j_call: TRBJ2-7; v_call: TRBV12-3/TRBV12-4; d_call: TRBD1; clone_size: many
cdr3_aa: CASSLGLGENTEAFF; cdr3_nt: TGTGCCAGCAGCTTGGGTTTGGGCGAGAACACTGAAGCTTTCTTT; j_call: TRBJ1-1; v_call: TRBV5-4; d_call: -; clone_size: many